The clone carrying this T cell receptor (beta chain) was picked up many times. Its antigen is not identified. These data originate in a study of HIV-infected patients and healthy controls. J gave up 2 bases and V 4 bases, and 5 bases lay outside the gene matches. The CDR3 extends over 16 amino acids. cDNA was made from around 0.45 ug RNA using alpha and beta constant primers. Each of the alpha and beta chains got its own library through chain-specific third strand synthesis with indices. The library had 12-nucleotide molecular identifiers formed by two random hexamers joined together. MiXCR was run by TCRdb on the 5' RACE reads, yielding one entry per CDR3 protein. The table records about 10,000 distinct CDR3 sequences, approximately 6% of them present only once. Follow-up blood was drawn about 14 weeks, roughly three months, after antiretroviral therapy began. Whole blood was used without fractionation, so all unsorted peripheral T cells were included.

Findings of the study overall: Healthy controls carried many MAIT alpha-chain CDR3s, while HIV+ repertoires had few. Untreated HIV+ repertoires had roughly threefold fewer distinct CDR3s and lower Shannon diversity than healthy controls.

This receptor was taken from an adult with HIV infection. The donor label of this sample is uncertain. This material consisted of blood, taken during antiretroviral therapy. This rearrangement joins TRBV12-3 or TRBV12-4 to TRBJ2-1; 10 bases match TRBD1. The CDR3 DNA follows: TGTGCCAGCAGTTCGGGACAGGGGCCCGCCTACAATGAGCAGTTCTTC. It is translated as CASSSGQGPAYNEQFF.